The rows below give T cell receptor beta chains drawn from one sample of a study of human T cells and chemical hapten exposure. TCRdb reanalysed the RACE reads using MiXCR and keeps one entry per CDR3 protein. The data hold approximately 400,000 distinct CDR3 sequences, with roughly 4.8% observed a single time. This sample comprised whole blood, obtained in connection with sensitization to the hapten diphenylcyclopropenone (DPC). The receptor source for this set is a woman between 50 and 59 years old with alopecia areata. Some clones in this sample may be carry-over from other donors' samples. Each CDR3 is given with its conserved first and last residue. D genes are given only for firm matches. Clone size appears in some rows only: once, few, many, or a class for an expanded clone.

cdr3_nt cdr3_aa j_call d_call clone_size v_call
TGTGCCAGCAGCCAAGGGGTAACGAGGACTGAAGCTTTCTTT CASSQGVTRTEAFF TRBJ1-1 NA NA TRBV3-1
TGTGCCAGCAGCCCGCGGGGACAGGGGTCCTACGAGCAGTACTTC CASSPRGQGSYEQYF TRBJ2-7 TRBD1 many TRBV3-1
TGCGCCAGCAGCTGGGGACAGGGGAAAACTGAAGCTTTCTTT CASSWGQGKTEAFF TRBJ1-1 TRBD1 many TRBV5-1
TGCAGCGTTGGGGACATTATTCATGGCTACACCTTC CSVGDIIHGYTF TRBJ1-2 NA few TRBV29-1
TGTGCCGCAGGCGGCAGCTTGACCGGGGAGCTGTTTTTT CAAGGSLTGELFF TRBJ2-2 NA many TRBV24-1
TGTGCCAGTAGTATGAAAGGCACTAGCTCCTACAATGAGCAGTTCTTC CASSMKGTSSYNEQFF TRBJ2-1 NA NA TRBV19
TGTGCCAGCAGTGATCGCCCAGCTGGAAACACCATATATTTT CASSDRPAGNTIYF TRBJ1-3 NA NA TRBV6-1
TGCAGTGCTAGAGATCCGTCCGGGGGCAAGGAGACCCAGTACTTC CSARDPSGGKETQYF TRBJ2-5 NA few TRBV20-1
TGCAGTGCTAGCGCAGGGGTGACTGAAGCTTTCTTT CSASAGVTEAFF TRBJ1-1 NA NA TRBV20-1
TGTGCCAGCAGTCCCTCCACAGCCTTCGTTGAGCAGTACTTC CASSPSTAFVEQYF TRBJ2-7 NA NA TRBV27
TGTGCCAGCAGCTTAAACGTAGGGACAGGGAGTGGCTACACCTTC CASSLNVGTGSGYTF TRBJ1-2 TRBD1 many TRBV7-9
TGTGCCAGCAGTGAAGCTTTCCGGGACAGGGGCGATAGAACTGAAGCTTTCTTT CASSEAFRDRGDRTEAFF TRBJ1-1 TRBD1 NA TRBV6-1
TGTGCCAGCAGTTACCCCCCCCTGGGGGAGACCCAGTACTTC CASSYPPLGETQYF TRBJ2-5 NA NA TRBV6-6
TGTGCCAGCAGTTTAAGAAGCTTCTACAATGAGCAGTTCTTC CASSLRSFYNEQFF TRBJ2-1 NA many TRBV12-3/TRBV12-4
TGTGCCAGCAGCTTGATTACAGGGCCCAATGAGCAGTTCTTC CASSLITGPNEQFF TRBJ2-1 NA NA TRBV5-5
TGCAGTGCTAGAGGTGTGAATTCACCCCTCCACTTT CSARGVNSPLHF TRBJ1-6 NA NA TRBV20-1
TGTGCCAGCAGTGCCAATGAGCAGTTCTTC CASSANEQFF TRBJ2-1 NA NA TRBV28
TGCAGCGTTGCTGGGACAGGGGGTAACTATGGCTACACCTTC CSVAGTGGNYGYTF TRBJ1-2 TRBD1 NA TRBV29-1
TGTGCCAGCTTGCCGAGCATAACCGGGGAGCTGTTTTTT CASLPSITGELFF TRBJ2-2 NA few TRBV18
TGTGCCAGCGCCGAGGCCTTTGGGTATGGCTACACCTTC CASAEAFGYGYTF TRBJ1-2 NA many TRBV12-3/TRBV12-4
TGTGCCAGCAGCTTATTCATAGGGACAGGGGGAGAGACCCAGTACTTC CASSLFIGTGGETQYF TRBJ2-5 TRBD1 many TRBV5-6
TGTGCCAATACCGACAGATCCGAAAAACTGTTTTTT CANTDRSEKLFF TRBJ1-4 NA NA TRBV2
TGTGCCAGCATCCTCGGCCAGGGGGCGTCATACGAGCAGTACTTC CASILGQGASYEQYF TRBJ2-7 TRBD1 many TRBV12-3/TRBV12-4
TGTGCCAGCAGTTGGGGAAACACAGATACGCAGTATTTT CASSWGNTDTQYF TRBJ2-3 NA few TRBV6-5
TGTGCCAGCAGCGCCAGTGGGCTAGCGGCCTCCTACGAGCAGTACTTC CASSASGLAASYEQYF TRBJ2-7 TRBD2 many TRBV9
TGTGCCACCAACCGGGGGGCCGAAAAACTGTTTTTT CATNRGAEKLFF TRBJ1-4 NA few TRBV15
TGTGCTAGTGGTTTGGCAACACTTCCTACAGGGGGCTCATTCGGAGATACGCAGTATTTT CASGLATLPTGGSFGDTQYF TRBJ2-3 TRBD1 few TRBV12-5
TGTGCCAGCAGCCCGGGGGGGTTACATGGCTACACCTTC CASSPGGLHGYTF TRBJ1-2 NA few TRBV7-6
TGTGCCAGCAGCTTATACCCCCCCACAGATACGCAGTATTTT CASSLYPPTDTQYF TRBJ2-3 NA NA TRBV7-6
TGTGCCAGCAGCTCTTCAGGGGGAAGCTATGGCTACACCTTC CASSSSGGSYGYTF TRBJ1-2 TRBD1 NA TRBV7-2
TGCAGCGTTGAAGACATCCTCCTCGACAGGGGGCATGCCAAAAACATTCAGTACTTC CSVEDILLDRGHAKNIQYF TRBJ2-4 TRBD1 NA TRBV29-1
TGTGCCAGCAGCCCTGGGGCAGGGGGGAACTCTGGGGCCAACGTCCTGACTTTC CASSPGAGGNSGANVLTF TRBJ2-6 NA many TRBV5-6